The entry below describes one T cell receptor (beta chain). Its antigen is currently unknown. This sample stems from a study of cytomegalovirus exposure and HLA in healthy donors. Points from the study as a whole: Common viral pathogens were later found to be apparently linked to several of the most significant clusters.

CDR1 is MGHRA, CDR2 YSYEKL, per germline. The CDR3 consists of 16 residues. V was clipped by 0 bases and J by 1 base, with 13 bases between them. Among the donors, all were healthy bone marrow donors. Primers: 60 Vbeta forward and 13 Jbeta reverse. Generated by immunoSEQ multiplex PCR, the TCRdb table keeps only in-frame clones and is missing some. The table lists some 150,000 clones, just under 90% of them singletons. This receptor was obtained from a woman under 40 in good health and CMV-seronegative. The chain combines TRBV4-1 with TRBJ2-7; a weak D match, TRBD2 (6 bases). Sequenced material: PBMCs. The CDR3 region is CASSQDDVGGSYEQYF. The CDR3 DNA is TGCGCCAGCAGCCAAGATGATGTCGGGGGATCCTACGAGCAGTACTTC.